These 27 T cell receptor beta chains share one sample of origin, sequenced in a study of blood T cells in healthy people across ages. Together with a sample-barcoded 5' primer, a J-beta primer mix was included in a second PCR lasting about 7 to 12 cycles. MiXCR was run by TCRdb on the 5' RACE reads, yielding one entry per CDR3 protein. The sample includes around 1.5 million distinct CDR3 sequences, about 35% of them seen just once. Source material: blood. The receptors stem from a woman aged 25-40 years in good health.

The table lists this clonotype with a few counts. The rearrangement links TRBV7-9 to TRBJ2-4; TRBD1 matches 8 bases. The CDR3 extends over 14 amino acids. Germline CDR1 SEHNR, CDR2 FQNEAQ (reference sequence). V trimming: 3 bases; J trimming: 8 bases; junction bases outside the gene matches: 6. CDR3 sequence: CASSFTGGSYIQYF. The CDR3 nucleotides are TGTGCCAGCAGCTTTACAGGGGGTTCGTACATTCAGTACTTC.

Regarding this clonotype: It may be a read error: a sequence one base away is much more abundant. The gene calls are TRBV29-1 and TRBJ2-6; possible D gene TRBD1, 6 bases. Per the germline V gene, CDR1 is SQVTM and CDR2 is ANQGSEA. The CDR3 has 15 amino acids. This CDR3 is CSVEVRGSGANVRTF. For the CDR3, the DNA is TGCAGCGTTGAAGTCAGGGGCTCTGGGGCCAACGTCCGGACTTTC.

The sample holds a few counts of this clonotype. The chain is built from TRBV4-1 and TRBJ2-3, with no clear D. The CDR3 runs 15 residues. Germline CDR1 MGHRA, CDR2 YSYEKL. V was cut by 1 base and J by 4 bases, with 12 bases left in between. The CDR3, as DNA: TGCGCCAGCAGCCAAGTCCCCCGGCCCCCAGATACGCAGTATTTT. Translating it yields CASSQVPRPPDTQYF.

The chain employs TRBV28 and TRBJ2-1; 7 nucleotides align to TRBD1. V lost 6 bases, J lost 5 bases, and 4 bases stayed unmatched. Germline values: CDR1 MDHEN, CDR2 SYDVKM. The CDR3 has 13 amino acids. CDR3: CASRGQSHNEQFF. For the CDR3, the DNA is TGTGCCAGCAGGGGACAGTCTCACAATGAGCAGTTCTTC.

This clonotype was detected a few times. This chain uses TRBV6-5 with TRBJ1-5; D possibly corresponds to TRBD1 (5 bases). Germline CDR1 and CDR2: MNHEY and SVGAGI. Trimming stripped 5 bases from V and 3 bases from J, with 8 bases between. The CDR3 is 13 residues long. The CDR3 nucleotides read TGTGCCAGCAGTCCAGGGAACAATCAGCCCCAGCATTTT. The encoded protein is CASSPGNNQPQHF.

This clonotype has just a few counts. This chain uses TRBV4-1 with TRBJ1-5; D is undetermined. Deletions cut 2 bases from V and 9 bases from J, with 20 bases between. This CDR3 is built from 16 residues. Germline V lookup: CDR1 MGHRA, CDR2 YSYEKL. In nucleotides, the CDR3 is TGCGCCAGCAGCCAACCCGGACGGGTCGGGCTGCGGCCCCAGCATTTT. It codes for CASSQPGRVGLRPQHF.

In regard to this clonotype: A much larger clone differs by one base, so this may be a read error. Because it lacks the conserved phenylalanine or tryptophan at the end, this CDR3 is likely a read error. CDR3 amino acids: CASSLSVSPSSYNEQFL. For the CDR3, the DNA is TGTGCCAGCAGCTTAAGCGTTAGTCCAAGCTCCTACAATGAGCAGTTCTTA. The chain couples TRBV5-6 to TRBJ2-1; D unclear. CDR1 is SGHDT, CDR2 YYEEEE, per germline. V shed 2 bases and J shed 0 bases, with 15 bases lying between them. This CDR3 contains 17 residues.

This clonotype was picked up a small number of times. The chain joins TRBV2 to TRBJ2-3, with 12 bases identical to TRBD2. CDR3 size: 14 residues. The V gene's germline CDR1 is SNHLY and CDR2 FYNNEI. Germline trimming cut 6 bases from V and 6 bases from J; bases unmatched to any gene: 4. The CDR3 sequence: CASRIGLAGDTQYF. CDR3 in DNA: TGTGCCAGCAGAATTGGACTAGCGGGGGATACGCAGTATTTT.

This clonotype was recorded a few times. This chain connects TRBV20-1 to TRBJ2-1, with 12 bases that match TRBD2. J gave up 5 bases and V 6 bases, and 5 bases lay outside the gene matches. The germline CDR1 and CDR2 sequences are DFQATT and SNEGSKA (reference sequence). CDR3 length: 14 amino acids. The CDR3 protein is CSAKTSGGHNEQFF. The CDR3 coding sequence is TGCAGTGCCAAGACTAGCGGGGGACACAATGAGCAGTTCTTC.

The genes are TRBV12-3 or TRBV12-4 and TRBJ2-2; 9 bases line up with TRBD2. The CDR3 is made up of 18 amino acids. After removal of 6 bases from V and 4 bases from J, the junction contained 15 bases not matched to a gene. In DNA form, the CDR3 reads TGTGCCAGCAGCCCTAGAGGGAGCAGCGGGGGGCGCACCGGGGAGCTGTTTTTT. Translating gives CASSPRGSSGGRTGELFF.

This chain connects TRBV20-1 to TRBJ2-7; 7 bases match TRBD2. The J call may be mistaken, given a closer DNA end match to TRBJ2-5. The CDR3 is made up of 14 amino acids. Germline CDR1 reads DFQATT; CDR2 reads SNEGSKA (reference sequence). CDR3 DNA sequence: TGCAGTGCTAGAGGAAGCGGGGCCAGGGAGACCCAGTACTTC. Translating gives CSARGSGARETQYF.

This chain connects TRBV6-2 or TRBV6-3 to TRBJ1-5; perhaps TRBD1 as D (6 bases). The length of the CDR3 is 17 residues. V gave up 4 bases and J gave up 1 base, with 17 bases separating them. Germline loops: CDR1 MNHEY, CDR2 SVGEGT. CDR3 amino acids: CASSSLGNRESNQPQHF. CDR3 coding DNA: TGTGCCAGCAGTTCGCTCGGCAACAGGGAAAGCAATCAGCCCCAGCATTTT.

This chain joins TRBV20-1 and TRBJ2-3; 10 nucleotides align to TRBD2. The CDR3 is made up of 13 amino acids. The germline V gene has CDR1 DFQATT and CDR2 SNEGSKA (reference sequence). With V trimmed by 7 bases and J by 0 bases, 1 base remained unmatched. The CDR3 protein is CSGAGGSTDTQYF. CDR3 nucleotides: TGCAGTGGAGCGGGGGGGAGCACAGATACGCAGTATTTT.

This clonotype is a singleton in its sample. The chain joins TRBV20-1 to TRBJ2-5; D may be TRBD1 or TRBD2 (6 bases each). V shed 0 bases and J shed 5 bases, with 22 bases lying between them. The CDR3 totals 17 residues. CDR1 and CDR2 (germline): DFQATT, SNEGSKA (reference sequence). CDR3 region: CSARDLLGGGLSETQYF. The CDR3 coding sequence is TGCAGTGCTAGAGATCTATTAGGGGGAGGTCTTTCGGAGACCCAGTACTTC.

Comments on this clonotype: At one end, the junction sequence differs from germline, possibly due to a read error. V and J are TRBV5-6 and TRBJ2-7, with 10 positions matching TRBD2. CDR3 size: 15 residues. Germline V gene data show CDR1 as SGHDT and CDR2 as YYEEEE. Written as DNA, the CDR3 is TGTGCCAGCAGTTCACTAGCGGGGACCTCCCACGAGCAGTACTTC. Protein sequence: CASSSLAGTSHEQYF.

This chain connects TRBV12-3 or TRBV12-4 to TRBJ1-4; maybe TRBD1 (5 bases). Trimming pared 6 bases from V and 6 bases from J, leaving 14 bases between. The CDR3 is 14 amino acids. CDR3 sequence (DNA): TGTGCCAGCAGCCCTACAGGTCGCTATGAAAAACTGTTTTTT. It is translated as CASSPTGRYEKLFF.

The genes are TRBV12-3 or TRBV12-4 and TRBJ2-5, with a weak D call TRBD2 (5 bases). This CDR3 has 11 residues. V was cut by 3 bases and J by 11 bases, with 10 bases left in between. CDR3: CASSLEEEQYF. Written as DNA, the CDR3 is TGTGCCAGCAGTTTGGAGGAGGAGCAGTACTTC.

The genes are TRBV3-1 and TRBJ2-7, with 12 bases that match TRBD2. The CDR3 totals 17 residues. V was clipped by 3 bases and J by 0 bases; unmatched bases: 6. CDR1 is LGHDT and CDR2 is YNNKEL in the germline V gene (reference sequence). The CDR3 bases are TGTGCCAGCAGCCAGAGACTAGCGGGGGCCCTCTCCTACGAGCAGTACTTC. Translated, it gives CASSQRLAGALSYEQYF.

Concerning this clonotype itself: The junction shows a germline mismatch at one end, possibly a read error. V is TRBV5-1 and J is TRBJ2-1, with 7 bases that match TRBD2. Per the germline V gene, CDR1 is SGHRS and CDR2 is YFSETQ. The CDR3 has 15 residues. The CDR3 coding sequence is TGCGTCAGCAGCCCCCAAGCGGGAACCTACAATGAGCAGTTCTTC. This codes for CVSSPQAGTYNEQFF.

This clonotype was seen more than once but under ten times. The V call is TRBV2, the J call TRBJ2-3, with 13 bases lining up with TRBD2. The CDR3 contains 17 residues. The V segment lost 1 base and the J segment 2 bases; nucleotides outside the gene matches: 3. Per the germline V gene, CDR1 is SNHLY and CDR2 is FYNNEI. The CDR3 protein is CASSEGTSGGVTDTQYF. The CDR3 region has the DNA TGTGCCAGCAGTGAAGGGACTAGCGGGGGAGTCACAGATACGCAGTATTTT.

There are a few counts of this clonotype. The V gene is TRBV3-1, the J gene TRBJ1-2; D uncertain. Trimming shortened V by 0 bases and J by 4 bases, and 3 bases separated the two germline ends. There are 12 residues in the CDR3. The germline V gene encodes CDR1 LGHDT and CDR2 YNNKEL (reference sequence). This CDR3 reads CASSQDAYGYTF. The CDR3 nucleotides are TGTGCCAGCAGCCAAGATGCCTATGGCTACACCTTC.

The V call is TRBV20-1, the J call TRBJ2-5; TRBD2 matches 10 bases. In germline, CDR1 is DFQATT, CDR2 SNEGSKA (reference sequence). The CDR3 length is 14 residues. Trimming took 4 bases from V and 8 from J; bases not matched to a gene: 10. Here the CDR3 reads CSATRSGRGDTQYF. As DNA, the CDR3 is TGCAGTGCTACCCGCAGCGGGAGGGGAGACACCCAGTACTTC.

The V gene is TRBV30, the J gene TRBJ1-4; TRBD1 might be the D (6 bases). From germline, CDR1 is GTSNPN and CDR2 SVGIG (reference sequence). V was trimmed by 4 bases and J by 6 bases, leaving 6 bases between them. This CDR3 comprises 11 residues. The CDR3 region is CAWTGDEKLFF. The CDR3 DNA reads TGTGCCTGGACAGGGGATGAAAAACTGTTTTTT.

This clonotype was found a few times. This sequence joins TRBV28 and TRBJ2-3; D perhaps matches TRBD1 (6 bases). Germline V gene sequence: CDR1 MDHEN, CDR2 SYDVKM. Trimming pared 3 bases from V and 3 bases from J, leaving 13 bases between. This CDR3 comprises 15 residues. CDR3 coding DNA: TGTGCCAGCAGTTTGACAGGAGTGAATACAGATACGCAGTATTTT. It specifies CASSLTGVNTDTQYF. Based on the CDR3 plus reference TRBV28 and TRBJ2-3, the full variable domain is DVKVTQSSRYLVKRTGEKVFLECVQDMDHENMFWYRQDPGLGLRLIYFSYDVKMKEKGDIPEGYSVSREKKERFSLILESASTNQTSMYLCASSLTGVNTDTQYFGPGTRLTVL.

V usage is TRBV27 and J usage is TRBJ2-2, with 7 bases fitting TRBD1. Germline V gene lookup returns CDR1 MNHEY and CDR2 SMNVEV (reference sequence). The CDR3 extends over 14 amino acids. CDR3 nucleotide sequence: TGTGGGCGACAGGGAAGGGAGAACACCGGGGAGCTGTTTTTT. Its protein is CGRQGRENTGELFF.

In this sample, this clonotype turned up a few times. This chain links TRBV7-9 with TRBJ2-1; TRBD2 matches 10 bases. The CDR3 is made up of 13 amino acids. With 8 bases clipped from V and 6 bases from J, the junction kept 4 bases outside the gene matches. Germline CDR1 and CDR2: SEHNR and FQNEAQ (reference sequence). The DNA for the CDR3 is TGTGCCAGCTCTAGCGGGAGTATCAATGAGCAGTTCTTC. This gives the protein CASSSGSINEQFF.

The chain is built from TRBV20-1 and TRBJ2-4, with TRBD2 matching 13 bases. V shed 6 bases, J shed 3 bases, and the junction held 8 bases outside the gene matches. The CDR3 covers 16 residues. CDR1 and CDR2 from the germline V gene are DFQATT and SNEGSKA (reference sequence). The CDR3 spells CSATSGGALGKNIQYF. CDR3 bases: TGCAGTGCCACTAGCGGGGGGGCCTTGGGCAAAAACATTCAGTACTTC.